This T cell receptor beta chain was profiled in a study of cytomegalovirus exposure and HLA in healthy donors. CDR3 length: 17 amino acids. Trimming took 0 bases from V and 2 from J, leaving 17 bases between them. The PCR used 60 Vbeta and 13 Jbeta primers. The repertoire was sequenced with immunoSEQ multiplex PCR; TCRdb's copy has only in-frame clones and lacks some. The sample lists some 150,000 clones, more than 80% occurring once. V usage is TRBV5-7 and J usage is TRBJ2-5; D possibly corresponds to TRBD2 (5 bases). TRBV5-7 is identified as an open reading frame with a role that is uncertain. This receptor was taken from a woman aged 45-65 years in good health and CMV-seronegative. The sequencing input was PBMCs. Written as DNA, the CDR3 is TGTGCCAGCAGCTTGGCTAGGAGAGGGTGGTGGCAAGAGACCCAGTACTTC. Translating it yields CASSLARRGWWQETQYF.